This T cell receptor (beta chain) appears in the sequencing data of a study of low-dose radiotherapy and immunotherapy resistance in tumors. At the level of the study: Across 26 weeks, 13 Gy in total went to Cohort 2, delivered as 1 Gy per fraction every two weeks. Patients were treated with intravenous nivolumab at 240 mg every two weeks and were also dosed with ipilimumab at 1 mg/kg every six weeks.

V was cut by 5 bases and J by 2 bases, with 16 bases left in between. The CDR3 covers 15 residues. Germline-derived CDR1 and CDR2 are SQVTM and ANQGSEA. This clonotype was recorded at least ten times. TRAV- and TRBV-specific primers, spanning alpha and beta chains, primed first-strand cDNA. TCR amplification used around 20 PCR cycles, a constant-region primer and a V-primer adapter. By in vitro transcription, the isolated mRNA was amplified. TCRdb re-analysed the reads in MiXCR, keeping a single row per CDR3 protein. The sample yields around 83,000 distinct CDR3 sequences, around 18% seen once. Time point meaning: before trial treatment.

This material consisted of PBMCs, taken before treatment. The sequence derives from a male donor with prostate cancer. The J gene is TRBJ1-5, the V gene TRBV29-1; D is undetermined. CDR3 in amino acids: CSVRGPIPGNQPQHF. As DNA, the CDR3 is TGCAGCGTTCGCGGACCCATTCCGGGCAATCAGCCCCAGCATTTT.